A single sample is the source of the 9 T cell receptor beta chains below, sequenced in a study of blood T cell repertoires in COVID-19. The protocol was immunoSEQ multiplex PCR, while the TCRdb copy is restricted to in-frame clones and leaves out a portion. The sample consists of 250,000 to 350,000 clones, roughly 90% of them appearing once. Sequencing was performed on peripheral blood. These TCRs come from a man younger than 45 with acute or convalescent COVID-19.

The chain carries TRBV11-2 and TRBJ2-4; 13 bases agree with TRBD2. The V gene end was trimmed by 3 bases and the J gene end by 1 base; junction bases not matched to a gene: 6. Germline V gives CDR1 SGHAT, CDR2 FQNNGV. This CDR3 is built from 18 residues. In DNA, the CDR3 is TGTGCCAGCAGCTTCGAACTAGCGGGAGGGCCCGCCAAAAACATTCAGTACTTC. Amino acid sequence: CASSFELAGGPAKNIQYF.

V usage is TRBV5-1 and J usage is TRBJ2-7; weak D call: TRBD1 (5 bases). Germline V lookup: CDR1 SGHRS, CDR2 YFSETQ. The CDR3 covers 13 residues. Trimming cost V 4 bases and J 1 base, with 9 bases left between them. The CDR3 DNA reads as TGCGCCAGCAGCCCGGACAAGTCCTACGAGCAGTACTTC. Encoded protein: CASSPDKSYEQYF.

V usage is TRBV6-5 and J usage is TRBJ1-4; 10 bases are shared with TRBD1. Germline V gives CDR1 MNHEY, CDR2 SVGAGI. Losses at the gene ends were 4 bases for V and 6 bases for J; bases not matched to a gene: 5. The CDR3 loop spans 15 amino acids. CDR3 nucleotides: TGTGCCAGCAGTTCCGGGACAGGGGATCATGAAAAACTGTTTTTT. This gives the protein CASSSGTGDHEKLFF.

CDR3 coding DNA: TGTGCCAGCAGTTATTACAGACCAGGGATTGGCTACACCTTC. This sequence encodes CASSYYRPGIGYTF. This chain links TRBV28 with TRBJ1-2; maybe TRBD1 (5 bases). Germline CDR1 is MDHEN and CDR2 is SYDVKM. The CDR3 is 14 residues long. The germline V and J ends were trimmed by 4 bases and 7 bases, with 16 bases remaining between them.

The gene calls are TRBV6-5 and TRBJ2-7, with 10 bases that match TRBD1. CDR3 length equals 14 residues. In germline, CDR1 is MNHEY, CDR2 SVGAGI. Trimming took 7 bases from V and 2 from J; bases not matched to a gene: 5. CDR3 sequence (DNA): TGTGCCAGCAACAGAGGACAGGGGGCCTACGAGCAGTACTTC. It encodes CASNRGQGAYEQYF.

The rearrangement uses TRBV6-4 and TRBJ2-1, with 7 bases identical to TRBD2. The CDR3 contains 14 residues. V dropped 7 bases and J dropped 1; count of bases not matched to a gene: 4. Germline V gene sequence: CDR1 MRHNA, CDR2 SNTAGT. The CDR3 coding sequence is TGTGCCAGCAAGCGGGATCTATCCTACAATGAGCAGTTCTTC. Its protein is CASKRDLSYNEQFF.

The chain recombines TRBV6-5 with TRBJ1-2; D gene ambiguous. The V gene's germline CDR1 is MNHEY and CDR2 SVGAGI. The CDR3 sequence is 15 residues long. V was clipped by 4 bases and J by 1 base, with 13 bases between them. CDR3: CASSSGGPFNYGYTF. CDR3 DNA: TGTGCCAGCAGTTCTGGAGGTCCGTTTAACTATGGCTACACCTTC.

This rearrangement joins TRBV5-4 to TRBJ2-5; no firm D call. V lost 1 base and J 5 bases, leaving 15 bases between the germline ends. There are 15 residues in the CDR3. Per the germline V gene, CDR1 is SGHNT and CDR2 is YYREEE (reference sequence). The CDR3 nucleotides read TGTGCCAGCAGCTTGCGTTCCGAGGCGAAGGAGACCCAGTACTTC. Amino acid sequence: CASSLRSEAKETQYF.

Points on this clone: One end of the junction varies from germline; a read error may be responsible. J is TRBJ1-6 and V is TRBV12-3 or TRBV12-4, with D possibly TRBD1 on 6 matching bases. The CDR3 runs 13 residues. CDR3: CASTPLTGTPLHF. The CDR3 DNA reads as TGTGCCAGCACCCCCCTCACCGGGACACCGCTCCACTTT.